The present T cell receptor beta chain was sequenced within a study of blood T cell repertoires in COVID-19. Study-level background: The United States, Italy and Spain provided the acute and convalescent COVID-19 samples.

The V end was cut by 5 bases, the J end by 7 bases, with 9 bases between. Germline CDR1 reads KGHSH; CDR2 reads LQKENI. CDR3 length equals 11 residues. In the source study's methods: Amplification of reference gene primers provided the estimated nucleated cell counts. The assay was immunoSEQ multiplex PCR, and TCRdb's table has in-frame clones only and misses some. That table furnishes V, J and clone size, whereas the DNA furnished D and trimming. The sample holds nearly 350,000 clones; around 80% are singletons and the top ten take 2.5% to 3.5%. The rearrangement links TRBV18 to TRBJ2-7; D is possibly TRBD2 (5 bases). The sequence was collected from a young man with active or convalescent COVID-19. Sequenced input: peripheral blood. CDR3 DNA sequence: TGTGCCAGCTCAACCCGGGGTGAGCAGTACTTC. This sequence encodes CASSTRGEQYF.